These 8 T cell receptor beta chains were all obtained from the same sample, sequenced in a study of shared clonotypes between healthy human individuals. Repertoires were generated with immunoSEQ multiplex PCR, while TCRdb's copy carries only in-frame clones and drops some. The data contain around 1.4 million clones, about 98.5% of them singletons. Sequenced sample: naive CD4+ T cells sorted from blood. Subset: CD45RA+ positively selected. These receptors came from a man aged 25-45 years in good health.

The chain carries TRBV7-9 and TRBJ1-1; D gene ambiguous. The CDR3 covers 9 residues. V was cut by 8 bases and J by 10 bases, with 8 bases left in between. The germline V gene has CDR1 SEHNR and CDR2 FQNEAQ (reference sequence). The CDR3 region has the DNA TGTGCCAGCCCGGCGGGAGCTTTCTTT. As protein: CASPAGAFF.

In the case of this clone: Other DNA sequences of this sample code for an identical CDR3. The V call is TRBV19, the J call TRBJ1-1; D ambiguous. Trimming shortened V by 1 base and J by 1 base, and 4 bases separated the two germline ends. Germline lookup yields CDR1 LNHDA and CDR2 SQIVND (reference sequence). This CDR3 region has 13 residues. CDR3 DNA: TGTGCCAGTAGTATAGGCCGGAACACTGAAGCTTTCTTT. This translates into CASSIGRNTEAFF.

The chain combines TRBV2 with TRBJ2-7; tentative D call: TRBD1 (6 bases). The CDR3 spans 15 residues. The germline V gene encodes CDR1 SNHLY and CDR2 FYNNEI. Deletions cut 7 bases from V and 5 bases from J, with 21 bases between. CDR3 coding DNA: TGTGCCAGCAATAAGGGGGACGGGCGTATTGACGAGCAGTACTTC. Translated: CASNKGDGRIDEQYF.

V usage is TRBV7-2 and J usage is TRBJ2-3; no firm D call. The CDR3 loop spans 16 amino acids. V dropped 3 bases and J dropped 4 bases, with 17 bases sitting between them. CDR1 and CDR2 from the germline V gene are SGHTA and FQGNSA. The CDR3: CASSFLAAGLADTQYF. In DNA form, the CDR3 reads TGTGCCAGCAGCTTCCTCGCAGCCGGGCTGGCAGATACGCAGTATTTT.

This sequence joins TRBV5-1 and TRBJ2-3, with D unclear. Germline loops: CDR1 SGHRS, CDR2 YFSETQ. CDR3 size: 14 residues. V shed 5 bases and J shed 0 bases, with 10 bases lying between them. CDR3 loop: CASSDPESTDTQYF. The CDR3 coding sequence is TGCGCCAGCAGTGACCCTGAAAGCACAGATACGCAGTATTTT.

In regard to this clone: One end of the junction fails to match germline, which may point to a read error. The rearrangement joins TRBV7-3 to TRBJ2-7; D unresolved. The CDR3 extends over 13 amino acids. In germline, CDR1 is SGHTA, CDR2 FQGTGA. DNA for the CDR3: TGTGCCAGCAGCCTAACTGCGGCCGGCGAGCAGTACTTC. It encodes CASSLTAAGEQYF. Variable domain in full (rest from reference TRBV7-3 and TRBJ2-7): GAGVSQTPSNKVTEKGKYVELRCDPISGHTALYWYRQSLGQGPEFLIYFQGTGAADDSGLPNDRFFAVRPEGSVSTLKIQRTERGDSAVYLCASSLTAAGEQYFGPGTRLTVT.

The chain links TRBV15 to TRBJ2-1; D is perhaps TRBD1 or TRBD2 (5 bases each). V was shortened by 1 base and J by 7 bases, with 11 bases between the two germline ends. Germline CDR1 reads LNHNV; CDR2 reads YYDKDF (reference sequence). This CDR3 has 14 residues. CDR3 in DNA: TGTGCCACCAGCAGAGGAGGGGATGTAAATGAGCAGTTCTTC. It codes for CATSRGGDVNEQFF.

This clone came up once. Written as DNA, the CDR3 is TGTGCCAGCAGCCCCACAGGGTCCTACAATCAGCCCCAGCATTTT. Translating it yields CASSPTGSYNQPQHF. V and J are TRBV7-9 and TRBJ1-5; possible D gene TRBD1, 6 bases. Germline V CDR1 and CDR2: SEHNR, FQNEAQ (reference sequence). CDR3 length equals 15 residues. V shed 5 bases and J shed 3 bases, with 14 bases lying between them.